The 26 T cell receptor beta chains reported below all come from one sample, sequenced in a study of cytomegalovirus exposure and HLA in healthy donors. Both 60 Vbeta primers and 13 Jbeta primers went into the PCR. Profiled with immunoSEQ multiplex PCR; TCRdb holds only in-frame clones, not every one. Its listing shows more than 95,000 clones. Material for sequencing was PBMCs. The receptors originated from a young man in good health and CMV-seronegative.

The CDR3 DNA reads as TGTGCCAGTAGTAAGGACAGAACTAATGAAAAACTGTTTTTT. It codes for CASSKDRTNEKLFF. This chain joins TRBV19 and TRBJ1-4; D perhaps matches TRBD1 (6 bases). V was pared by 4 bases and J by 1 base, with 7 bases between. This CDR3 contains 14 residues. Germline assignment: CDR1 LNHDA and CDR2 SQIVND (reference sequence). Filled out from reference TRBV19 and TRBJ1-4, the complete variable domain reads DGGITQSPKYLFRKEGQNVTLSCEQNLNHDAMYWYRQDPGQGLRLIYYSQIVNDFQKGDIAEGYSVSREKKESFPLTVTSAQKNPTAFYLCASSKDRTNEKLFFGSGTQLSVL.

The rearrangement uses TRBV5-4 and TRBJ2-7, with 15 nucleotides matching TRBD2. The CDR3 loop spans 16 amino acids. V was pared by 5 bases and J by 4 bases, with 7 bases of the junction left unmatched. CDR1 and CDR2 (germline): SGHNT, YYREEE (reference sequence). The CDR3 reads CASSYGLAGGTYEQYF. As DNA, the CDR3 is TGTGCCAGCAGTTACGGACTAGCGGGGGGGACTTACGAGCAGTACTTC.

The chain is built from TRBV27 and TRBJ2-7; no firm D call. CDR3 length: 13 residues. The V end was cut by 5 bases, the J end by 0 bases, with 8 bases between. CDR1 and CDR2 (germline): MNHEY, SMNVEV (reference sequence). This CDR3 reads CASSARSSYEQYF. The CDR3 bases are TGTGCCAGCAGTGCCCGTAGCTCCTACGAGCAGTACTTC.

The chain couples TRBV7-9 to TRBJ1-1; D is undetermined. Trimming cost V 0 bases and J 1 base, with 3 bases left between them. Per germline, CDR1 SEHNR and CDR2 FQNEAQ (reference sequence). The CDR3 is 13 residues long. CDR3 nucleotide sequence: TGTGCCAGCAGCTTAGCGGCGAACACTGAAGCTTTCTTT. Residues: CASSLAANTEAFF.

This chain connects TRBV6-5 to TRBJ2-2; TRBD2 matches 8 bases. The germline V gene has CDR1 MNHEY and CDR2 SVGAGI. The length of the CDR3 is 16 residues. J gave up 3 bases and V 2 bases, and 5 bases lay outside the gene matches. The DNA for the CDR3 is TGTGCCAGCAGTTACGGGGCTAGCGGGTACACCGGGGAGCTGTTTTTT. It specifies CASSYGASGYTGELFF.

As to this clone: Other nucleotide sequences from this sample produce the same CDR3. This sequence joins TRBV30 and TRBJ1-5; maybe TRBD1 (6 bases). This CDR3 is 14 amino acids long. Germline assignment: CDR1 GTSNPN and CDR2 SVGIG (reference sequence). Trimming pared 3 bases from V and 0 bases from J, leaving 9 bases between. The CDR3 region has the DNA TGTGCCTGGAGCGCAGGGGATAGCAATCAGCCCCAGCATTTT. As protein: CAWSAGDSNQPQHF.

For the CDR3, the DNA is TGTGCCAGCAGCCCAGCGGGAGGGCCGGGGGAGCAGTACTTC. Amino acid sequence: CASSPAGGPGEQYF. This chain connects TRBV7-2 to TRBJ2-7; 10 positions agree with TRBD2. This CDR3 region has 14 residues. Trimming at V came to 5 bases and at J to 7 bases, leaving 8 bases not matched to a gene. The germline V gene has CDR1 SGHTA and CDR2 FQGNSA.

This chain joins TRBV12-5 and TRBJ2-2, with 9 bases fitting TRBD1. Germline trimming cut 0 bases from V and 6 bases from J; bases unmatched to any gene: 11. Germline CDR1 LGHNT, CDR2 FRNRAP. The CDR3 totals 18 residues. CDR3 protein: CASGLVLWDRALPGELFF. For the CDR3, the DNA is TGTGCTAGTGGTTTGGTACTATGGGACAGGGCCCTACCCGGGGAGCTGTTTTTT. The complete variable domain, with remaining parts taken from reference TRBV12-5 and TRBJ2-2, reads DARVTQTPRHKVTEMGQEVTMRCQPILGHNTVFWYRQTMMQGLELLAYFRNRAPLDDSGMPKDRFSAEMPDATLATLKIQPSEPRDSAVYFCASGLVLWDRALPGELFFGEGSRLTVL.

The chain recombines TRBV18 with TRBJ2-7, with 7 nucleotides matching TRBD1. The CDR3 length is 17 residues. The germline V gene encodes CDR1 KGHSH and CDR2 LQKENI. V dropped 3 bases and J dropped 6; count of bases not matched to a gene: 17. CDR3 sequence reads: CASSPPPERGRVGEQYF. For the CDR3, the DNA is TGTGCCAGCTCACCCCCCCCTGAGAGGGGGCGGGTTGGCGAGCAGTACTTC.

This chain links TRBV30 with TRBJ2-2, with 7 bases that match TRBD1. Trimming took 5 bases from V and 5 from J; bases not matched to a gene: 14. This CDR3 region has 16 residues. Germline CDR1 is GTSNPN and CDR2 is SVGIG (reference sequence). CDR3 DNA sequence: TGTGCCTGGCAGTCCGAAGGGGGCGCGTGGACCGGGGAGCTGTTTTTT. Translation gives CAWQSEGGAWTGELFF.

V and J are TRBV28 and TRBJ2-5; D may be TRBD2 (5 bases). The CDR3 length is 13 residues. Per the germline V gene, CDR1 is MDHEN and CDR2 is SYDVKM. Trimming removed 2 bases from V and 5 bases from J, with 9 bases in between. The CDR3, as DNA: TGTGCCAGCAGTTTAAGAGGGTCCGAGACCCAGTACTTC. Its protein product is CASSLRGSETQYF.

This chain links TRBV5-1 with TRBJ2-7; tentative D call: TRBD2 (5 bases). This CDR3 region has 15 residues. Trimming shortened V by 0 bases and J by 2 bases, and 12 bases separated the two germline ends. The germline V gene has CDR1 SGHRS and CDR2 YFSETQ. CDR3 region: CASSLGLSPTYEQYF. The CDR3, as DNA: TGCGCCAGCAGCTTGGGACTAAGCCCCACCTACGAGCAGTACTTC.

The rearrangement joins TRBV15 to TRBJ2-6; 7 bases match TRBD1. The junction had 16 bases not matched to a gene; V was cut back by 8 bases and J by 6 bases. This CDR3 is built from 17 residues. The germline CDR1 and CDR2 sequences are LNHNV and YYDKDF (reference sequence). CDR3 coding DNA: TGTGCCACCCAAACCGGGACAGCCGGCTCTTTGGCCAACGTCCTGACTTTC. Translated, it gives CATQTGTAGSLANVLTF.

The J gene is TRBJ1-6, the V gene TRBV30; the D is unclear. The CDR3 totals 11 residues. From germline, CDR1 is GTSNPN and CDR2 SVGIG (reference sequence). Between the trimmed V and J ends, which lost 5 bases and 6 bases, there was a span of 5 bases. The CDR3 loop is CAWEGNSPLHF. CDR3 DNA: TGTGCCTGGGAGGGTAATTCACCCCTCCACTTT.

The CDR3 protein is CASSPSGQGDEKLFF. The CDR3 bases are TGTGCCAGCAGCCCCTCCGGACAGGGGGATGAAAAACTGTTTTTT. V usage is TRBV13 and J usage is TRBJ1-4, with 10 bases lining up with TRBD1. The CDR3 runs 15 residues. Germline V CDR1 and CDR2: PRHDT, FYEKMQ (reference sequence). Germline trimming cut 5 bases from V and 6 bases from J; bases unmatched to any gene: 6.

The rearrangement links TRBV6-6 to TRBJ2-5; 11 bases are a match to TRBD2. Germline V lookup: CDR1 MNHNY, CDR2 SVGAGI (reference sequence). V lost 5 bases, J lost 2 bases, and 4 bases stayed unmatched. CDR3 size: 15 residues. The CDR3 here is CASSRGLAVQETQYF. Here the CDR3 DNA reads TGTGCCAGCAGTAGGGGACTAGCGGTACAAGAGACCCAGTACTTC.

The rearrangement uses TRBV5-4 and TRBJ2-7, with D tentatively TRBD1 (6 bases). The CDR3 runs 15 residues. Trimming stripped 0 bases from V and 4 bases from J, with 14 bases between. Germline V gene sequence: CDR1 SGHNT, CDR2 YYREEE (reference sequence). The CDR3, as DNA: TGTGCCAGCAGCTTGGACAGGGTAGTGTCGTACGAGCAGTACTTC. This sequence encodes CASSLDRVVSYEQYF.

The gene calls are TRBV5-4 and TRBJ2-3, with 11 bases matching TRBD2. Germline lookup yields CDR1 SGHNT and CDR2 YYREEE (reference sequence). The CDR3 length is 16 residues. V dropped 2 bases and J dropped 1; count of bases not matched to a gene: 3. Here the CDR3 reads CASSFKLAGGTDTQYF. The CDR3 DNA is TGTGCCAGCAGCTTCAAACTAGCGGGGGGCACAGATACGCAGTATTTT.

J is TRBJ2-2 and V is TRBV6-7, with a possible D match to TRBD2 (5 bases). TRBV6-7 is identified as an open reading frame with a role that is uncertain. The V and J ends lost 6 bases and 5 bases respectively, with 13 bases between them. This CDR3 region has 14 residues. The DNA of the CDR3 is TGTGCCAGCAGGGACTTTGAGACTACCGGGGAGCTGTTTTTT. Its protein is CASRDFETTGELFF.

The rearrangement uses TRBV5-1 and TRBJ2-2; 10 bases agree with TRBD1. Trimming cost V 4 bases and J 6 bases; bases outside gene matches: 3. This CDR3 region has 14 residues. CDR1 SGHRS and CDR2 YFSETQ come from the germline V gene. The chain's CDR3 is CASSLDRGPGELFF. CDR3 coding DNA: TGCGCCAGCAGCCTCGACAGGGGGCCCGGGGAGCTGTTTTTT.

The chain joins TRBV27 to TRBJ2-5; weak D call: TRBD1 (7 bases). V shed 2 bases and J shed 2 bases, with 12 bases lying between them. The CDR3 sequence is 15 residues long. The germline V gene has CDR1 MNHEY and CDR2 SMNVEV (reference sequence). The CDR3 nucleotides read TGTGCCAGCAGTTTAGGGGGGACAGCTCAAGAGACCCAGTACTTC. Translating gives CASSLGGTAQETQYF.

The gene calls are TRBV7-8 and TRBJ1-5, with D possibly TRBD1 on 5 matching bases. Germline V gene data show CDR1 as SGHVS and CDR2 as FQNEAQ. The CDR3 spans 13 residues. The germline V and J ends were trimmed by 2 bases and 6 bases, with 8 bases remaining between them. CDR3 nucleotides: TGTGCCAGCAGCTTACGTGGGGCTCAGCCCCAGCATTTT. It specifies CASSLRGAQPQHF.

The chain has TRBV29-1 and TRBJ2-7; unclear D gene. The length of the CDR3 is 12 residues. V lost 4 bases and J lost 4, with 11 bases in between. Germline CDR1 is SQVTM and CDR2 is ANQGSEA. The CDR3 DNA is TGCAGCGTTGTTTGGGCCCAATACGAGCAGTACTTC. It specifies CSVVWAQYEQYF.

The CDR3 here is CASSASFGQGALEQYF. The CDR3 DNA reads as TGTGCCAGCAGCGCCTCTTTCGGGCAGGGGGCCCTCGAGCAGTACTTC. This chain connects TRBV27 to TRBJ2-7, with 8 bases identical to TRBD1. The length of the CDR3 is 16 residues. Germline trimming cut 6 bases from V and 6 bases from J; bases unmatched to any gene: 16. The germline V gene encodes CDR1 MNHEY and CDR2 SMNVEV (reference sequence).

This sequence joins TRBV18 and TRBJ2-6; TRBD1 matches 9 bases. This CDR3 is 16 amino acids long. Germline CDR1 and CDR2: KGHSH and LQKENI. The V gene end was trimmed by 5 bases and the J gene end by 4 bases; junction bases not matched to a gene: 6. The CDR3 loop is CASSTQGANGANVLTF. DNA of the CDR3: TGTGCCAGCTCAACACAGGGGGCGAACGGGGCCAACGTCCTGACTTTC.

V gene TRBV28 combines with J gene TRBJ1-2, with 9 positions matching TRBD1. This CDR3 comprises 16 residues. CDR1 and CDR2 from the germline V gene are MDHEN and SYDVKM. V trimming: 6 bases; J trimming: 8 bases; junction bases outside the gene matches: 16. In DNA, the CDR3 is TGTGCCAGCAGCACTGCGGGGACAGGGAAACTCGGGGGCTACACCTTC. It is translated as CASSTAGTGKLGGYTF.